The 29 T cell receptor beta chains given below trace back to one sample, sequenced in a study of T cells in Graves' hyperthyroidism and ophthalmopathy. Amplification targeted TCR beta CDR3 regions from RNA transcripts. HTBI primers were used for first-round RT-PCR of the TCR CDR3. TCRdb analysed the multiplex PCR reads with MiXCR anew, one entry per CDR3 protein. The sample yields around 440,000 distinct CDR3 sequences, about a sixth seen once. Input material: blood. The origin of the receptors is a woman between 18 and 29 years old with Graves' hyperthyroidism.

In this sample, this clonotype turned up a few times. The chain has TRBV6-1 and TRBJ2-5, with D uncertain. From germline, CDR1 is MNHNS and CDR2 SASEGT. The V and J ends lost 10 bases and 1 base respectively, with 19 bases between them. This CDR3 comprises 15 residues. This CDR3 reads CAITRVPDTQETQYF. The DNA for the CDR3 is TGTGCCATAACCCGGGTCCCCGACACCCAAGAGACCCAGTACTTC.

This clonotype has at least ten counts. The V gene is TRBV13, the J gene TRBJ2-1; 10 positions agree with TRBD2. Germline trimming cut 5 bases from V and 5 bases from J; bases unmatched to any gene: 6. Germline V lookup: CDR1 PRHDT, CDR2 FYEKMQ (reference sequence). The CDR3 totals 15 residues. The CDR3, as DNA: TGTGCCAGCAGCGTCACTAGCGGGGTACACAATGAGCAGTTCTTC. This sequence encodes CASSVTSGVHNEQFF.

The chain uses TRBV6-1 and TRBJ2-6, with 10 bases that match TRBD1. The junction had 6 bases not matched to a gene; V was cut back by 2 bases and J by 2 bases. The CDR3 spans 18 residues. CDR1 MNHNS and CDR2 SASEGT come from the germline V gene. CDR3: CASSELVTGGAGANVLTF. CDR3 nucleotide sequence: TGTGCCAGCAGTGAACTTGTGACAGGGGGCGCTGGGGCCAACGTCCTGACTTTC.

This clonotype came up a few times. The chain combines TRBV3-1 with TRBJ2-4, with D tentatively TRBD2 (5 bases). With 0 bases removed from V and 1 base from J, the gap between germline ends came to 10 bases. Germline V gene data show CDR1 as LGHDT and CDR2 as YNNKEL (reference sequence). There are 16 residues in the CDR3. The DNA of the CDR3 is TGTGCCAGCAGCCAAGATACGGGAACTGCCAAAAACATTCAGTACTTC. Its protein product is CASSQDTGTAKNIQYF. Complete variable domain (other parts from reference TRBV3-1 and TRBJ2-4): DTAVSQTPKYLVTQMGNDKSIKCEQNLGHDTMYWYKQDSKKFLKIMFSYNNKELIINETVPNRFSPKSPDKAHLNLHINSLELGDSAVYFCASSQDTGTAKNIQYFGAGTRLSVL.

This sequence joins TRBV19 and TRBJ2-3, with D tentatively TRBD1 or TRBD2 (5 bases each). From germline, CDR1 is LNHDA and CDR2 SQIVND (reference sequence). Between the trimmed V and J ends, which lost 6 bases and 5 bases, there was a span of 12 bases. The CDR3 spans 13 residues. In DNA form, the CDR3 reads TGTGCCAGTAGGGGGACCGGGGTAGATACGCAGTATTTT. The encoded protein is CASRGTGVDTQYF.

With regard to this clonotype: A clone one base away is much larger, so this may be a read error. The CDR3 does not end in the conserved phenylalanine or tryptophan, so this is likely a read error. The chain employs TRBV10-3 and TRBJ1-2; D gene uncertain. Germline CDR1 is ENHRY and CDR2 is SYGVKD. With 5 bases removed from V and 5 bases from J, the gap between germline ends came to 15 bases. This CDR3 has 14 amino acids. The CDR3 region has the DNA TGTGCCATCAGTCGGGAGCCGGAGACTTATGGCTACACCCTC. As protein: CAISREPETYGYTL.

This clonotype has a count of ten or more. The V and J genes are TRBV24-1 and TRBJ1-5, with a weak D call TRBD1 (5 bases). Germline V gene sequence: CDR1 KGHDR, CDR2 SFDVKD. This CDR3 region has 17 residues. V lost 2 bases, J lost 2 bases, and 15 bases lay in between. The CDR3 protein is CATSDSPRGAGNQPQHF. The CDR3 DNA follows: TGTGCCACCAGTGATTCCCCGCGAGGGGCGGGCAATCAGCCCCAGCATTTT.

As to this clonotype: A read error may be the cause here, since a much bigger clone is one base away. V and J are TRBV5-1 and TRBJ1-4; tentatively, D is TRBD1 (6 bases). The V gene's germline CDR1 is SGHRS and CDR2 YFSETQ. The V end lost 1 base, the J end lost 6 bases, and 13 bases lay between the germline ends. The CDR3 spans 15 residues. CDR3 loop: CASSLRSGVDEKLFF. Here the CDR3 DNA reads TGCGCCAGCAGCTTGAGATCAGGGGTCGATGAAAAACTGTTTTTT.

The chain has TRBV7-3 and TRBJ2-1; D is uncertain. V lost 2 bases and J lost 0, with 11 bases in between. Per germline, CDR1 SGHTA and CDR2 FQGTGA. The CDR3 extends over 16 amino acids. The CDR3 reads CASSLATVSSYNEQFF. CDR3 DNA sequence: TGTGCCAGCAGCTTAGCGACGGTCAGCTCCTACAATGAGCAGTTCTTC.

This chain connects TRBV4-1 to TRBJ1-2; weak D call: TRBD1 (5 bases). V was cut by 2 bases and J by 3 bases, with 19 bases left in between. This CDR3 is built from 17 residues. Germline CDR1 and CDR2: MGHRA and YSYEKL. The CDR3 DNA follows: TGCGCCAGCAGCCAAACCCTGGGGGAGGGCCTGGACTATGGCTACACCTTC. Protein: CASSQTLGEGLDYGYTF.

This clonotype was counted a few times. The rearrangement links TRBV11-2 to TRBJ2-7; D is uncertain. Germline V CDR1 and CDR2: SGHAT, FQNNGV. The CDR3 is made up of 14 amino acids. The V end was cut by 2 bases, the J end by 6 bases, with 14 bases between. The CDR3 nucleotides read TGTGCCAGCAGCTTACTGCGACAAGCCTGCGAGCAGTACTTC. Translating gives CASSLLRQACEQYF.

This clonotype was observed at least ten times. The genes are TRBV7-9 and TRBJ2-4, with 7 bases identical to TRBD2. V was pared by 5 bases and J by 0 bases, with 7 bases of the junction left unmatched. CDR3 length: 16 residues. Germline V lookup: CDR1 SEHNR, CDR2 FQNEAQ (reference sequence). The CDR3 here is CASSLGAGIAKNIQYF. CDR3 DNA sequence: TGTGCCAGCAGCCTAGGAGCGGGGATAGCCAAAAACATTCAGTACTTC.

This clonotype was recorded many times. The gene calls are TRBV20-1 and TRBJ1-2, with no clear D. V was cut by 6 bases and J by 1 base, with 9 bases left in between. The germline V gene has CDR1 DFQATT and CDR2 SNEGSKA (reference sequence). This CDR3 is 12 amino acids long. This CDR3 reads CSATWGNYGYTF. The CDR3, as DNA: TGCAGTGCCACCTGGGGTAACTATGGCTACACCTTC.

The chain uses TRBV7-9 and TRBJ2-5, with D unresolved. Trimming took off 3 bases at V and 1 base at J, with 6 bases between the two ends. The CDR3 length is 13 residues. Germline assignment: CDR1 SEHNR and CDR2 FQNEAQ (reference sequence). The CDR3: CASSFVIQETQYF. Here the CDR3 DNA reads TGTGCCAGCAGCTTTGTGATCCAAGAGACCCAGTACTTC.

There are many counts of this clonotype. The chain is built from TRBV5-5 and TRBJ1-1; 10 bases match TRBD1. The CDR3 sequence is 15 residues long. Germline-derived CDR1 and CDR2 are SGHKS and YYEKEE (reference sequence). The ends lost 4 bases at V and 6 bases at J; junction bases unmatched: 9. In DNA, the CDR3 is TGTGCCAGCAGCCTGGGGACAGGGGCGATGGCTGAAGCTTTCTTT. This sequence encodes CASSLGTGAMAEAFF.

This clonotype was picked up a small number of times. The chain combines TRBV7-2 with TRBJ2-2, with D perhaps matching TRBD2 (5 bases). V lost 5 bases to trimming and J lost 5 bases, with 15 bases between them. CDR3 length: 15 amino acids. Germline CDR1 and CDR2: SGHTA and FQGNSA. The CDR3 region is CASSPLGRVTGELFF. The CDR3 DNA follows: TGTGCCAGCAGCCCGCTCGGGCGGGTTACCGGGGAGCTGTTTTTT.

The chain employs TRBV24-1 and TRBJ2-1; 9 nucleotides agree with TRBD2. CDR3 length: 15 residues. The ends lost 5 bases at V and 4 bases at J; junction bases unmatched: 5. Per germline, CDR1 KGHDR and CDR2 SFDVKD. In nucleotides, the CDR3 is TGTGCCACCAGTGGGTCTAGCGGGATGTACAATGAGCAGTTCTTC. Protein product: CATSGSSGMYNEQFF.

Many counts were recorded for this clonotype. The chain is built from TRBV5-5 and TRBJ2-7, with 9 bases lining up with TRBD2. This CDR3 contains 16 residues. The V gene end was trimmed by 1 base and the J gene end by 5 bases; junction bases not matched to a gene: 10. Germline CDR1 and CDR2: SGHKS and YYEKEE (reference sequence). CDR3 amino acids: CASSLLSASGTHEQYF. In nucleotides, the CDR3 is TGTGCCAGCAGCTTGTTGTCGGCTAGCGGGACCCACGAGCAGTACTTC.

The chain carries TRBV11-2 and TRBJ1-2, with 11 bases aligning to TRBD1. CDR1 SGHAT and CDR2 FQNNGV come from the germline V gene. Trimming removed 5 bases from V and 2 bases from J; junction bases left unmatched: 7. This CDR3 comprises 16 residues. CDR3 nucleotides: TGTGCCAGCAGCGGCTTGGACAGGGGGCGGAACTATGGCTACACCTTC. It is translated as CASSGLDRGRNYGYTF.

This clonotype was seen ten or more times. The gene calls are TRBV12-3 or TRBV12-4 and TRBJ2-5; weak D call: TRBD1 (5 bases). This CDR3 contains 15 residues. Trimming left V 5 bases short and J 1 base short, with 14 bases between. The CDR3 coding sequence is TGTGCCAGCAGTCCCTTCGCGACAGCCCAAGAGACCCAGTACTTC. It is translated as CASSPFATAQETQYF.

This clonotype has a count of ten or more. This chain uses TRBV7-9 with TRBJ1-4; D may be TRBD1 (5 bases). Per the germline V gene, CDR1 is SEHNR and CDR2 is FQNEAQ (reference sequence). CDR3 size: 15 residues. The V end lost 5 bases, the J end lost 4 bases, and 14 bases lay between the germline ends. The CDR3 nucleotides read TGTGCCAGCAGCCTGGGGACTGTTGATAATGAAAAACTGTTTTTT. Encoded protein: CASSLGTVDNEKLFF.

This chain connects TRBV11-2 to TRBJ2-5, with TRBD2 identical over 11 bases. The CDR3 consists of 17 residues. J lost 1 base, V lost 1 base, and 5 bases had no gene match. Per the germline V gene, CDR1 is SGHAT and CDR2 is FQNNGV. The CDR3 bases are TGTGCCAGCAGCTTAGTGGGTGGGACTAGCGGCCAAGAGACCCAGTACTTC. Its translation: CASSLVGGTSGQETQYF.

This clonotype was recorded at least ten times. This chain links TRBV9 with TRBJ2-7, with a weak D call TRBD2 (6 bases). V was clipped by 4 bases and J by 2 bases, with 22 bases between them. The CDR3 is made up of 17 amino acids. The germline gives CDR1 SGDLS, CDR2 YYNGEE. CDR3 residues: CASSPRYGAGSTYEQYF. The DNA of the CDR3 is TGTGCCAGCAGCCCCAGGTATGGCGCGGGGTCGACCTACGAGCAGTACTTC.

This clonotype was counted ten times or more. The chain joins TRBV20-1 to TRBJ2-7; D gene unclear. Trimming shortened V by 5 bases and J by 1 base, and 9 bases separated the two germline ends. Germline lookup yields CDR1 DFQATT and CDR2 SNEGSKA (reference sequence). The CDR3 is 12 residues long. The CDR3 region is CSAPAQSYEQYF. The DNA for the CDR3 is TGCAGTGCTCCGGCTCAGTCCTACGAGCAGTACTTC.

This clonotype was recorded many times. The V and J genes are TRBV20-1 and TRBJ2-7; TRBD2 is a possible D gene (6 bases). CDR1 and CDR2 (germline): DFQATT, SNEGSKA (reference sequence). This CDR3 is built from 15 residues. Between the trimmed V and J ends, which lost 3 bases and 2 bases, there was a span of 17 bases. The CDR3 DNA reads TGCAGTGCTAGTGACTCTGGGACTGCACCCTACGAGCAGTACTTC. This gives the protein CSASDSGTAPYEQYF.

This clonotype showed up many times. The CDR3 DNA reads as TGTGCCAGCAGACCTAGCGGGGGACCTTACAATGAGCAGTTCTTC. This encodes CASRPSGGPYNEQFF. The chain employs TRBV28 and TRBJ2-1; TRBD2 agrees at 10 bases. The CDR3 is made up of 15 amino acids. CDR1 MDHEN and CDR2 SYDVKM come from the germline V gene. V dropped 6 bases and J dropped 4; count of bases not matched to a gene: 6.

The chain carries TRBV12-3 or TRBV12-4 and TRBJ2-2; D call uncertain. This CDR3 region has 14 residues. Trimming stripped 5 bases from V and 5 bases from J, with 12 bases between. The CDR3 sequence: CASSPRRVTGELFF. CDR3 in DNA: TGTGCCAGCAGTCCCCGTAGGGTGACCGGGGAGCTGTTTTTT.

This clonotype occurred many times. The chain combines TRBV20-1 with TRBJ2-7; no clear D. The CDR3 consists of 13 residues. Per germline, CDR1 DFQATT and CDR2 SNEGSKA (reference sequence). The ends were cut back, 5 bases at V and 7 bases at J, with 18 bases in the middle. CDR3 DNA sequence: TGCAGTGCTGTGAACCCGACTTCGGCGGAGCAGTACTTC. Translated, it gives CSAVNPTSAEQYF.

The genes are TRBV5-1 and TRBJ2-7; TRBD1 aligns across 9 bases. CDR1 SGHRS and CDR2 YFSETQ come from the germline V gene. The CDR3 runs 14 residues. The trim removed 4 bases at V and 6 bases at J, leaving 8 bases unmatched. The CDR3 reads CASSVGQGRSEQYF. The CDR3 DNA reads TGCGCCAGCAGCGTGGGACAGGGCAGGAGCGAGCAGTACTTC.